Following are 3 T cell receptor beta chains from one sample sequenced in a study of OX40 agonist ivuxolimab in advanced cancers. This table comes from immunoSEQ multiplex PCR, and its TCRdb copy is limited to in-frame clones, with some not included. The repertoire holds roughly 18,000 clones, with 72% as singletons. The material sequenced was CD4+ or CD8+ T cells sorted from blood, taken in a trial of the OX40 agonist ivuxolimab. The source of these receptors is an adult with an advanced solid tumor such as melanoma, head and neck, liver or kidney cancer.

This clone was counted once. V and J are TRBV5-1 and TRBJ1-1, with D hard to call. CDR1 and CDR2 from the germline V gene are SGHRS and YFSETQ. The ends were cut back, 0 bases at V and 7 bases at J, with 19 bases in the middle. CDR3 length: 16 residues. The CDR3 is CASSLDGSRWRLEAFF. The CDR3 DNA follows: TGCGCCAGCAGCTTGGATGGGAGCCGATGGAGACTTGAAGCTTTCTTT.

This sequence joins TRBV11-2 and TRBJ2-5; D uncertain. V lost 7 bases and J 2 bases, leaving 17 bases between the germline ends. The CDR3 is 15 residues long. The germline gives CDR1 SGHAT, CDR2 FQNNGV. In DNA, the CDR3 is TGTGCCAGCACCTACCACGTACGACTTCAAGAGACCCAGTACTTC. It translates to CASTYHVRLQETQYF.

This clone is medium-sized in the sample. This chain links TRBV18 with TRBJ2-7; unclear D gene. Trimming pared 2 bases from V and 2 bases from J, leaving 7 bases between. Germline-derived CDR1 and CDR2 are KGHSH and LQKENI. CDR3 length equals 13 residues. The CDR3, as DNA: TGTGCCAGCTCACCAGCCTCAGCCTACGAGCAGTACTTC. As protein: CASSPASAYEQYF.